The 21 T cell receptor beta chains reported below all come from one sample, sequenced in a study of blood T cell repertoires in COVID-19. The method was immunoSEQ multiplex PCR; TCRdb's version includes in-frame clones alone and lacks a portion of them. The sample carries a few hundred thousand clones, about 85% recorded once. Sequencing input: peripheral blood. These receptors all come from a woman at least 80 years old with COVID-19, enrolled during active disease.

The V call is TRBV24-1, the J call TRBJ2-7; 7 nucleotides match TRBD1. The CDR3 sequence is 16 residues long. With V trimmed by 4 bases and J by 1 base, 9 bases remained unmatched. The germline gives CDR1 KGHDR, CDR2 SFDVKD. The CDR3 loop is CATSDPDRAGSYEQYF. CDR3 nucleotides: TGTGCCACCAGTGACCCAGACAGGGCTGGGTCCTACGAGCAGTACTTC.

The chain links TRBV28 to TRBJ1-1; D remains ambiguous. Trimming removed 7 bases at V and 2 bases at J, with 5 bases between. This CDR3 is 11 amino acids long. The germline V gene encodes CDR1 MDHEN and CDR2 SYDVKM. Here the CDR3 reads CASNSNTEAFF. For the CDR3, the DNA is TGTGCCAGCAACTCAAACACTGAAGCTTTCTTT.

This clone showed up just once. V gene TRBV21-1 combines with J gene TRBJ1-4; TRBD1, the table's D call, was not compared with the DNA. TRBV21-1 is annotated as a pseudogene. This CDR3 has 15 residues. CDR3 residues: CASSKEGQLFEKLFF. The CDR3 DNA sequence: TGTGCCAGCAGCAAAGAGGGACAGCTCTTTGAAAAACTGTTTTTT.

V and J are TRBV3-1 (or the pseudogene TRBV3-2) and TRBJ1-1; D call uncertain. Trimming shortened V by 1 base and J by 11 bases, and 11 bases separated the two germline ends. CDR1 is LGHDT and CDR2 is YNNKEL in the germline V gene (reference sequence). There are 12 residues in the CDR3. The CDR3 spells CASSQGTLGAFF. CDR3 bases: TGTGCCAGCAGCCAAGGTACCCTCGGGGCTTTCTTT.

The CDR3 is CASKGQSVLNTEAFF. In DNA, the CDR3 is TGTGCCAGCAAGGGACAGTCAGTATTGAACACTGAAGCTTTCTTT. The rearrangement uses TRBV2 and TRBJ1-1; 7 nucleotides align to TRBD1. Trimming at V came to 7 bases and at J to 0 bases, leaving 8 bases not matched to a gene. CDR3 size: 15 residues. Germline CDR1 reads SNHLY; CDR2 reads FYNNEI.

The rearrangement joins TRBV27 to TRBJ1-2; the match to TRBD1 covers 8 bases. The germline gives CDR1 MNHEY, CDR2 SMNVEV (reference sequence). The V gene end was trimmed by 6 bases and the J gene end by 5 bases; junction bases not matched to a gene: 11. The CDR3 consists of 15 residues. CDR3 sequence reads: CASSLNPQGAYGYTF. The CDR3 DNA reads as TGTGCCAGCAGCTTAAACCCCCAGGGGGCATATGGCTACACCTTC.

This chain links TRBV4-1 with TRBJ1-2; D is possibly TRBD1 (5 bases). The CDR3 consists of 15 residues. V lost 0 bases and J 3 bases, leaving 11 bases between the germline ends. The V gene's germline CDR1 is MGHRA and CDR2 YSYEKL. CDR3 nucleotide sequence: TGCGCCAGCAGCCAAGAGGGGCAGGGATACTATGGCTACACCTTC. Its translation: CASSQEGQGYYGYTF.

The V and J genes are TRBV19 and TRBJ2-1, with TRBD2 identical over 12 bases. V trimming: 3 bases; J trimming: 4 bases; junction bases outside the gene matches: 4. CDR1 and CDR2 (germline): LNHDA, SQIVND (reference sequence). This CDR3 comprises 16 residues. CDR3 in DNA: TGTGCCAGTAGTATTACTAGCGGGGGGCCATACAATGAGCAGTTCTTC. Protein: CASSITSGGPYNEQFF.

This CDR3 is CASSFEQRRPSTDTQYF. The CDR3 region has the DNA TGTGCCAGCAGTTTTGAGCAGCGGCGACCTAGCACAGATACGCAGTATTTT. The chain links TRBV28 to TRBJ2-3; tentatively, D is TRBD2 (5 bases). Trimming stripped 3 bases from V and 0 bases from J, with 16 bases between. CDR3 length: 17 amino acids. The germline CDR1 and CDR2 sequences are MDHEN and SYDVKM.

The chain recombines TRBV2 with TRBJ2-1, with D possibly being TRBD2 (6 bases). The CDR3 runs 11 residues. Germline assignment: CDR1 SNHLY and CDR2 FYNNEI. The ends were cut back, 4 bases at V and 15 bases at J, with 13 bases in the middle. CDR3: CASSALTRLFF. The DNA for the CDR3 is TGTGCCAGCAGTGCGTTGACTAGGTTGTTCTTC.

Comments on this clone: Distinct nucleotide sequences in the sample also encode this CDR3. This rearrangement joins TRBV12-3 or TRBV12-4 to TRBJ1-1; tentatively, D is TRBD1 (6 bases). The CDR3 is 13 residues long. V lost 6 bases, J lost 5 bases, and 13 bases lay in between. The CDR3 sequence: CASSLRGGTEAFF. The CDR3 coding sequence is TGTGCCAGCAGCCTCAGGGGAGGGACTGAAGCTTTCTTT.

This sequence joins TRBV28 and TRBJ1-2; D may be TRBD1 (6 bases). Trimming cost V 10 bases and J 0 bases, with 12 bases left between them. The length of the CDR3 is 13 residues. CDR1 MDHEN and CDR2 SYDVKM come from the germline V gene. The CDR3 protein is CAIETGSNYGYTF. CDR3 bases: TGTGCCATCGAGACAGGTTCTAACTATGGCTACACCTTC.

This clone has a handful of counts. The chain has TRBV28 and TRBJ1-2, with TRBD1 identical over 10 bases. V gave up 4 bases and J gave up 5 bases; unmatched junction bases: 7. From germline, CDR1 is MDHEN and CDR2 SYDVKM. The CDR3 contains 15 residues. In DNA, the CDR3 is TGTGCCAGCAGTTCAACCGGGACAGGGGCTTATGGCTACACCTTC. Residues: CASSSTGTGAYGYTF.

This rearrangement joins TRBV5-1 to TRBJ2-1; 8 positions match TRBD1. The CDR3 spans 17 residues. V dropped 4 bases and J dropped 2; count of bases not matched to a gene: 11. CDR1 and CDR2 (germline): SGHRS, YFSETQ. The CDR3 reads CASSDDRGFIAYNEQFF. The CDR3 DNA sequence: TGCGCCAGCAGCGATGACAGGGGCTTTATTGCCTACAATGAGCAGTTCTTC.

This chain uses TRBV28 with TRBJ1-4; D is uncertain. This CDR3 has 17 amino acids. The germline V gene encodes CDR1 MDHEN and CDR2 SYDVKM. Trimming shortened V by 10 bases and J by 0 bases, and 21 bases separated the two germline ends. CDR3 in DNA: TGTGCCATCCTAACTCGAAGACACGCAGCAACTAATGAAAAACTGTTTTTT. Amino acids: CAILTRRHAATNEKLFF. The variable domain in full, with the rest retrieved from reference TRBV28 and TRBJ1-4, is DVKVTQSSRYLVKRTGEKVFLECVQDMDHENMFWYRQDPGLGLRLIYFSYDVKMKEKGDIPEGYSVSREKKERFSLILESASTNQTSMYLCAILTRRHAATNEKLFFGSGTQLSVL.

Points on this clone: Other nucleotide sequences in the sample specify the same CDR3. The CDR3 loop reads CASSLVSDTEAFF. DNA for the CDR3: TGCGCCAGCAGCTTGGTATCAGACACTGAAGCTTTCTTT. The chain has TRBV5-1 and TRBJ1-1; D not resolved. The CDR3 runs 13 residues. With 0 bases removed from V and 3 bases from J, the gap between germline ends came to 6 bases. From germline, CDR1 is SGHRS and CDR2 YFSETQ.

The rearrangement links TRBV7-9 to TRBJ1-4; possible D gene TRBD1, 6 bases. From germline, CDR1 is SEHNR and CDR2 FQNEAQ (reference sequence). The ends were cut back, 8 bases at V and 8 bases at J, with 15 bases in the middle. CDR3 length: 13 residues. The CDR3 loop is CASRSPGDEKLFF. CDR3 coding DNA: TGTGCCAGCCGAAGTCCAGGGGACGAAAAACTGTTTTTT.

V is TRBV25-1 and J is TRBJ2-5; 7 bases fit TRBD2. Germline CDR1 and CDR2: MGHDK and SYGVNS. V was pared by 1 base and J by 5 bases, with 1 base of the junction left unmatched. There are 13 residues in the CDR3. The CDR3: CASSEWGGETQYF. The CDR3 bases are TGTGCCAGCAGTGAATGGGGGGGGGAGACCCAGTACTTC.

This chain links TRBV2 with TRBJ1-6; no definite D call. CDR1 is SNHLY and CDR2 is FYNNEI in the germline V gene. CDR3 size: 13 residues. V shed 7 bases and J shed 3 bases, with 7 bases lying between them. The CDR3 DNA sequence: TGTGCCAGCACAGAGGACTATAATTCACCCCTCCACTTT. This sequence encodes CASTEDYNSPLHF.

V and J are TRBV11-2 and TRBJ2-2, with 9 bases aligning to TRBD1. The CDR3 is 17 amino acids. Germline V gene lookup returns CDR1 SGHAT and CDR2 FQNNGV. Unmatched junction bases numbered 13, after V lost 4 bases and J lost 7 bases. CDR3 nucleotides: TGTGCCAGCAGCTACAAGTTAACAGGGGGCGCCGACGGGGAGCTGTTTTTT. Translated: CASSYKLTGGADGELFF.

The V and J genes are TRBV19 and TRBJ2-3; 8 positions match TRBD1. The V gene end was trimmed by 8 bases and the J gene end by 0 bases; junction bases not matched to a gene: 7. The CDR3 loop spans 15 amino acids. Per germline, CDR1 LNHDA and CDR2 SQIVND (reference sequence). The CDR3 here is CASRDRGHSTDTQYF. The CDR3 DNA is TGTGCCAGTCGCGACAGGGGCCATAGCACAGATACGCAGTATTTT.